A selection of T cell receptor beta chains follows, all from one sample in a study of blood T cell repertoires in COVID-19. The protocol was immunoSEQ multiplex PCR, while the TCRdb copy is restricted to in-frame clones and leaves out a portion. The sample yields more than 150,000 clones, about four fifths seen once. The sequencing input was PBMCs or T cells enriched from blood (not recorded which). The receptors were sampled from a man aged 35-49 years who had recovered from COVID-19. Each CDR3 is given without its conserved first and last residue.

CDR3,V,J
ASINSDRIGTGELF,TRBV28,TRBJ2-2
ASSWTGSEQY,TRBV18,TRBJ2-7
ASSLGTSGRPSLTHTQY,TRBV7-9,TRBJ2-3
ASSGGQGAMFIANEAF,TRBV5-1,TRBJ1-1
ASRPEGTRLAGSYEQY,TRBV21-1,TRBJ2-7
ASSYRGGPSPLH,TRBV6-2/TRBV6-3,TRBJ1-6
ATTGLATGPQH,TRBV6-5,TRBJ1-5
ASSYSGFSGANVLT,TRBV6-6,TRBJ2-6
ASSFGGRDGYT,TRBV5-6,TRBJ1-2
SARTSSYEQY,TRBV29-1,TRBJ2-7
ASSERTGRGTIY,TRBV2,TRBJ1-3
ASSNTGYPLYNEQF,TRBV5-1,TRBJ2-1
ASSYTSGVQPQH,TRBV6-5,TRBJ1-5
ASSYGAGGLETQY,TRBV6-2/TRBV6-3,TRBJ2-5
ASSQEDPGQGAYGYT,TRBV3-1/TRBV3-2,TRBJ1-2
ASSQDQGRGGSDTQY,TRBV4-2,TRBJ2-3
ARRLAGGPRY,TRBV7-3,TRBJ2-5
AISGESGGTSNEQF,TRBV10-3,TRBJ2-1
ASRQGGNSPLH,TRBV9,TRBJ1-6
ASSLYTGGSYGYT,TRBV5-8,TRBJ1-2
ASSLWRDRASYEQY,TRBV28,TRBJ2-7
ASRARLAGGYNEQF,TRBV28,TRBJ2-1
ASSRQESPLH,TRBV7-9,TRBJ1-6
ASSQGLAGTGELF,TRBV7-7,TRBJ2-2
ASSLPGVFYEQY,TRBV28,TRBJ2-7
ASSLEQDFGAF,TRBV28,TRBJ1-1
ASSLALGQGAEAF,TRBV7-2,TRBJ1-1
ASSGGLAFTGELF,TRBV9,TRBJ2-2
ASSHQGHRGYT,TRBV21-1,TRBJ1-2
ASSGQGSTNEKLF,TRBV5-1,TRBJ1-4
ASSYPHRSGNTIY,TRBV6-2/TRBV6-3,TRBJ1-3
ASSTDRGGTEAF,TRBV6-5,TRBJ1-1
ASSPQADRTDTQY,TRBV5-1,TRBJ2-3
ASSVGGTGNQPQH,TRBV9,TRBJ1-5
ASSGRAGASTEAF,TRBV9,TRBJ1-1
ASSIGTGTGYT,TRBV19,TRBJ1-2
ASSRTSEQHYNEQF,TRBV18,TRBJ2-1
AWRIRVDPSSSYNSPLH,TRBV30,TRBJ1-6
SASHRGRDNQPQH,TRBV20-1,TRBJ1-5
ASSLGGQFTGNTIY,TRBV28,TRBJ1-3
ASSLGVAGDNEQY,TRBV11-3,TRBJ2-7
ASSQDRGGYT,TRBV3-1/TRBV3-2,TRBJ1-2
ASSLVRGQLISEQF,TRBV11-2,TRBJ2-1
ASSQLGTSGYNEQF,TRBV14,TRBJ2-1
ASKIGGNSYEQY,TRBV6-5,TRBJ2-7
ASSGSGSGIHEQY,TRBV7-3,TRBJ2-7
ASSPARGDTEAF,TRBV7-9,TRBJ1-1
ASSVILAREQF,TRBV7-3,TRBJ2-1
ASSRPGSNQPQH,TRBV6-2/TRBV6-3,TRBJ1-5
ASSQGQGFRNSPLH,TRBV18,TRBJ1-6
ATSTGGSYEQY,TRBV24-1,TRBJ2-7
ASSEGRGPINEQF,TRBV9,TRBJ2-1
ASRPDRAGNEQF,TRBV19,TRBJ2-1
ASTSDGTGTEAF,TRBV28,TRBJ1-1
ASSASPDSSYEQY,TRBV9,TRBJ2-7